Sequencing of this T cell receptor (beta chain) was carried out in a study of blood T cell repertoires in COVID-19. About the research overall: Samples came from the United States, Italy and Spain, spanning acute and convalescent COVID-19. PBMCs, B-cell-depleted T cells, or T cells provided the cDNA or gDNA that made up the material.

Original processing notes: Amplification from reference gene primers served as the basis for estimated nucleated cell counts. Profiling relied on immunoSEQ multiplex PCR, and the TCRdb table lists in-frame clones only, not all of them. V and J calls and clone size come straight from that table; D and trimming were deduced from the DNA. The data hold about 370,000 clones, with roughly 91% observed a single time. From germline, CDR1 is SGDLS and CDR2 YYNGEE. The V end lost 4 bases, the J end lost 3 bases, and 16 bases lay between the germline ends. The CDR3 contains 15 residues. The TCR comes from a woman aged 25 to 39 who had recovered from COVID-19. The V call is TRBV9, the J call TRBJ1-1, with a tentative D call TRBD1 (6 bases). Sample: PBMCs or T cells enriched from blood (not recorded which). The CDR3 sequence: CASSSRSTGYTEAFF. CDR3 coding DNA: TGTGCCAGCAGCTCCCGATCAACAGGGTACACTGAAGCTTTCTTT.